This TCR beta chain came from a study of early T cells in non-severe SARS-CoV-2 infection. Germline V gives CDR1 MGHRA, CDR2 YSYEKL. V was pared by 6 bases and J by 1 base, with 6 bases of the junction left unmatched. This CDR3 contains 16 residues. This clonotype was detected many times. Individual cDNA molecules carried attached unique molecular identifiers. TCRdb analysed the 5' RACE reads with MiXCR anew, one entry per CDR3 protein. The sample has about 84,000 distinct CDR3 sequences; 12% are singletons. This TCR was recovered from an adult who was a healthcare worker with PCR-confirmed SARS-CoV-2 infection or an uninfected control (not recorded which). Material for sequencing was whole blood. This rearrangement joins TRBV4-1 to TRBJ2-3, with 11 bases identical to TRBD2. The CDR3 reads CASSSGTSGRTDTQYF. The CDR3 DNA is TGCGCCAGCAGTTCCGGGACTAGCGGCCGCACAGATACGCAGTATTTT.